The TCR beta chain described here comes from a study of blood T cell repertoires in COVID-19. This clone was counted a few times. V dropped 1 base and J dropped 0 bases, with 13 bases sitting between them. The length of the CDR3 is 16 residues. Per germline, CDR1 SGHTA and CDR2 FQGNSA. The protocol was immunoSEQ multiplex PCR, while the TCRdb copy is restricted to in-frame clones and leaves out a portion. The sample has about 120,000 clones; more than 70% are singletons. The source of this sequence is a woman aged 45 to 65 with acute or convalescent COVID-19. Material for sequencing was peripheral blood. This sequence joins TRBV7-2 and TRBJ2-7; TRBD1 might be the D (5 bases). DNA for the CDR3: TGTGCCAGCAGCTTAGAGTCTCAGGGCAGCTCCTACGAGCAGTACTTC. Encoded protein: CASSLESQGSSYEQYF.